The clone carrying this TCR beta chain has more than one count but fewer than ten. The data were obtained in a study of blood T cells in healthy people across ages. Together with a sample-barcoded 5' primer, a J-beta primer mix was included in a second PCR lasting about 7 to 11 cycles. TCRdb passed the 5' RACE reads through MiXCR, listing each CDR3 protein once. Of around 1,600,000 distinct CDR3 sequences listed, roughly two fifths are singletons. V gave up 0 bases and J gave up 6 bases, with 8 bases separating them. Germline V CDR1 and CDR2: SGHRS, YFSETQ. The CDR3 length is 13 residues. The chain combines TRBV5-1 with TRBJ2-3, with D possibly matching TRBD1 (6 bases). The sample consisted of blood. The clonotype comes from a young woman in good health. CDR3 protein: CASSLEGDDTQYF. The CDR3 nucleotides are TGCGCCAGCAGCTTGGAGGGGGACGATACGCAGTATTTT.